What follows are 3 T cell receptor beta chains derived from one specimen sequenced in a study of blood T cell repertoires in COVID-19. Profiled with immunoSEQ multiplex PCR; TCRdb holds only in-frame clones, not every one. This table has some 190,000 clones, less than 85% appearing once. What was sequenced was PBMCs or T cells enriched from blood (not recorded which). These receptors came from a woman in her thirties who had recovered from COVID-19.

Here the CDR3 reads CASSLLGNTEAFF. DNA of the CDR3: TGTGCCAGCAGTTTACTCGGGAACACTGAAGCTTTCTTT. V gene TRBV28 combines with J gene TRBJ1-1; no clear D. V lost 2 bases to trimming and J lost 1 base, with 5 bases between them. The length of the CDR3 is 13 residues. Germline CDR1 and CDR2: MDHEN and SYDVKM.

CDR3 residues: CASSYSGGVYRLTQYF. The CDR3, as DNA: TGTGCCAGCAGCTATAGCGGGGGGGTGTACCGGTTGACCCAGTACTTC. The V call is TRBV6-8, the J call TRBJ2-5, with 11 bases fitting TRBD2. The CDR3 loop spans 16 amino acids. Per the germline V gene, CDR1 is MNHGY and CDR2 is SAAAGT. V gave up 6 bases and J gave up 7 bases; unmatched junction bases: 13.

The chain carries TRBV14 and TRBJ1-2; the match to TRBD1 covers 7 bases. There are 16 residues in the CDR3. V dropped 3 bases and J dropped 7; count of bases not matched to a gene: 14. Germline lookup yields CDR1 SGHDN and CDR2 FVKESK. The CDR3: CASSQRSGTALRGYTF. The CDR3 bases are TGTGCCAGCAGCCAGAGATCCGGGACAGCCCTCCGTGGCTACACCTTC.